This T cell receptor beta chain is from a study of control samples from healthy donors and cancer patients. Generated by immunoSEQ multiplex PCR, the TCRdb table keeps only in-frame clones and is missing some. The repertoire holds about 130,000 clones, with 85% to 95% as singletons. What was sequenced was PBMCs. This clonotype was sampled from a man older than 75 with head and neck cancer.

This chain's CDR3 is CASSVYRDRGGYTF. CDR3 nucleotides: TGTGCCAGCAGCGTATACCGGGACAGGGGTGGCTACACCTTC. The chain uses TRBV9 and TRBJ1-2, with TRBD1 matching over 10 bases. V dropped 1 base and J dropped 7; count of bases not matched to a gene: 4. Germline V lookup: CDR1 SGDLS, CDR2 YYNGEE. This CDR3 spans 14 amino acids.